The 28 T cell receptor beta chains listed next were all sequenced from one sample in a study of T-cell memory formation after mild COVID-19. A single record per CDR3 protein comes from TCRdb applying MiXCR to the 5' RACE reads. The sample holds hundreds of thousands of distinct CDR3 sequences, approximately 15% seen once. Sequencing was performed on PBMCs or a T cell subset sorted from them (not recorded which). These receptors all come from a man between 18 and 35 years old who had mild COVID-19 (a few samples of this study predate the infection). Cell type and time point are not known.

The chain uses TRBV5-1 and TRBJ2-1; no reliable D call. V dropped 1 base and J dropped 5 bases, with 10 bases sitting between them. Germline-derived CDR1 and CDR2 are SGHRS and YFSETQ. This CDR3 contains 14 residues. The CDR3 nucleotides read TGCGCCAGCAGCTTGTTAGGCACCAACAATGAGCAGTTCTTC. Its translation is CASSLLGTNNEQFF.

This clonotype showed up just a few times. The chain uses TRBV27 and TRBJ2-1; D is undetermined. Trimming shortened V by 6 bases and J by 8 bases, and 8 bases separated the two germline ends. The CDR3 consists of 11 residues. The germline gives CDR1 MNHEY, CDR2 SMNVEV (reference sequence). The CDR3 loop reads CASRGFDEQFF. CDR3 sequence (DNA): TGTGCCAGCAGAGGATTTGATGAGCAGTTCTTC.

The sample holds many counts of this clonotype. V and J are TRBV12-3 or TRBV12-4 and TRBJ1-1, with 9 bases identical to TRBD1. V lost 6 bases to trimming and J lost 4 bases; unmatched junction nucleotides: 6. The CDR3 totals 14 residues. The CDR3 DNA reads as TGTGCCAGCAGAGGACAGGGGCCCACCACTGAAGCTTTCTTT. Its translation: CASRGQGPTTEAFF.

This clonotype was detected only a few times. V gene TRBV7-2 combines with J gene TRBJ2-5; TRBD2 matches at 10 bases. V was clipped by 6 bases and J by 5 bases; unmatched bases: 9. The CDR3 runs 15 residues. The V gene's germline CDR1 is SGHTA and CDR2 FQGNSA. CDR3 sequence (DNA): TGTGCCAGCAGAACAGCGGGGGGGCCGAGGGAGACCCAGTACTTC. Protein: CASRTAGGPRETQYF.

The V gene is TRBV24-1, the J gene TRBJ2-7; D uncertain. This CDR3 is 15 amino acids long. CDR1 is KGHDR and CDR2 is SFDVKD in the germline V gene. Trimming left V 2 bases short and J 3 bases short, with 13 bases between. CDR3 in amino acids: CATSDWGPTVYEQYF. In DNA, the CDR3 is TGTGCCACCAGTGATTGGGGTCCAACAGTCTACGAGCAGTACTTC.

The chain uses TRBV2 and TRBJ2-5, with 9 bases matching TRBD2. Germline loops: CDR1 SNHLY, CDR2 FYNNEI. This CDR3 is 13 amino acids long. The V and J ends lost 8 bases and 5 bases, in that order; junction bases with no gene match: 6. The CDR3 bases are TGTGCCAGCGGGGGACTAGCAATGGAGACCCAGTACTTC. This translates into CASGGLAMETQYF. The full variable domain, with the rest looked up from reference TRBV2 and TRBJ2-5, is EPEVTQTPSHQVTQMGQEVILRCVPISNHLYFYWYRQILGQKVEFLVSFYNNEISEKSEIFDDQFSVERPDGSNFTLKIRSTKLEDSAMYFCASGGLAMETQYFGPGTRLLVL.

CDR3 amino acids: CASSLDGHTDTQYF. DNA of the CDR3: TGTGCCAGCAGCTTGGACGGGCACACAGATACGCAGTATTTT. The chain links TRBV7-2 to TRBJ2-3; D remains ambiguous. The CDR3 totals 14 residues. Trimming pared 3 bases from V and 2 bases from J, leaving 9 bases between. Per germline, CDR1 SGHTA and CDR2 FQGNSA.

This clonotype was counted between two and nine times. The chain combines TRBV7-6 with TRBJ1-6, with TRBD1 identical over 7 bases. V was pared by 2 bases and J by 7 bases, with 5 bases of the junction left unmatched. CDR3 length: 15 residues. The germline gives CDR1 SGHVS, CDR2 FNYEAQ. The CDR3, as DNA: TGTGCCAGCAGCTTAACCGGGACAGTAAATTCACCCCTCCACTTT. Its translation is CASSLTGTVNSPLHF.

A few counts support this clonotype. The V and J genes are TRBV12-3 or TRBV12-4 and TRBJ1-1; D unresolved. The V end was cut by 7 bases, the J end by 1 base, with 13 bases between. This CDR3 region has 14 residues. DNA of the CDR3: TGTGCCAGCAATCCCCGAGGAGGGAACACTGAAGCTTTCTTT. Residues: CASNPRGGNTEAFF.

The rearrangement uses TRBV7-3 and TRBJ2-3; perhaps TRBD2 as D (5 bases). The CDR3 sequence is 14 residues long. The germline CDR1 and CDR2 sequences are SGHTA and FQGTGA. V lost 3 bases and J 1 base, leaving 8 bases between the germline ends. The CDR3 bases are TGTGCCAGCAGCTTCGGGGTTGGCACAGATACGCAGTATTTT. Its translation is CASSFGVGTDTQYF.

The chain combines TRBV7-3 with TRBJ1-2, with 9 bases aligning to TRBD1. Germline assignment: CDR1 SGHTA and CDR2 FQGTGA. This CDR3 contains 14 residues. After removal of 5 bases from V and 8 bases from J, the junction contained 9 bases not matched to a gene. The CDR3 protein is CASSPGQGLAGYTF. In nucleotides, the CDR3 is TGTGCCAGCAGCCCTGGACAGGGGCTGGCAGGCTACACCTTC.

The chain is built from TRBV12-5 and TRBJ2-5, with 11 bases aligning to TRBD1. There are 15 residues in the CDR3. The junction had 8 bases not matched to a gene; V was cut back by 6 bases and J by 5 bases. CDR1 LGHNT and CDR2 FRNRAP come from the germline V gene. Here the CDR3 reads CASGPRDRGLETQYF. The CDR3, as DNA: TGTGCTAGTGGCCCTCGGGACAGGGGGTTGGAGACCCAGTACTTC.

The chain carries TRBV5-1 and TRBJ2-2; 10 nucleotides align to TRBD2. V shed 2 bases, J shed 1 base, and the junction held 5 bases outside the gene matches. CDR1 and CDR2 (germline): SGHRS, YFSETQ. The CDR3 runs to 17 residues. The CDR3 is CASSLRLAGENTGELFF. The CDR3 nucleotides are TGCGCCAGCAGCTTACGGCTAGCGGGGGAGAACACCGGGGAGCTGTTTTTT.

V usage is TRBV18 and J usage is TRBJ1-2; 7 nucleotides line up with TRBD1. V dropped 2 bases and J dropped 4; count of bases not matched to a gene: 7. The CDR3 has 15 residues. CDR1 is KGHSH, CDR2 LQKENI, per germline. The CDR3 region has the DNA TGTGCCAGCTCACCATTAGTAGGGACAGCCTATGGCTACACCTTC. Its protein is CASSPLVGTAYGYTF.

The J gene is TRBJ1-1, the V gene TRBV4-3; D is undetermined. The germline CDR1 and CDR2 sequences are LGHNA and YSLEER. The CDR3 covers 14 residues. The V end lost 0 bases, the J end lost 2 bases, and 7 bases lay between the germline ends. The CDR3 sequence: CASSQDRHNTEAFF. The CDR3 bases are TGCGCCAGCAGCCAAGATAGACATAACACTGAAGCTTTCTTT.

The sample holds a few counts of this clonotype. The rearrangement links TRBV7-2 to TRBJ2-3; 8 bases agree with TRBD2. Germline CDR1 reads SGHTA; CDR2 reads FQGNSA. The J segment lost 9 bases and the V segment lost 7 bases, leaving 12 bases of the junction unmatched. This CDR3 region has 14 residues. The CDR3 region is CASKGTSFLETQYF. In DNA, the CDR3 is TGTGCCAGCAAAGGGACTAGTTTTTTAGAGACGCAGTATTTT.

This clonotype has ten or more counts. The rearrangement uses TRBV6-1 and TRBJ2-3, with D perhaps matching TRBD1 (5 bases). With 6 bases removed from V and 2 bases from J, the gap between germline ends came to 21 bases. This CDR3 comprises 17 residues. Germline V gives CDR1 MNHNS, CDR2 SASEGT. CDR3 DNA: TGTGCCAGCAGCTCTCGGCAGGGAAAAGTGGACACAGATACGCAGTATTTT. Encoded protein: CASSSRQGKVDTDTQYF.

This chain links TRBV20-1 with TRBJ1-4; no clear D. Germline values: CDR1 DFQATT, CDR2 SNEGSKA (reference sequence). V was pared by 0 bases and J by 14 bases, with 16 bases between. This CDR3 spans 13 amino acids. CDR3 sequence (DNA): TGCAGTGCTAGAGATCATACGGAATACAGCCTGTTTTTT. This translates into CSARDHTEYSLFF.

The V and J genes are TRBV6-2 or TRBV6-3 and TRBJ2-7; D gene uncertain. In germline, CDR1 is MNHEY, CDR2 SVGEGT. V gave up 0 bases and J gave up 0 bases, with 6 bases separating them. The length of the CDR3 is 14 residues. Here the CDR3 DNA reads TGTGCCAGCAGTTACTCGCTGGGCTCCTACGAGCAGTACGTC. As protein: CASSYSLGSYEQYV.

This clonotype was observed at least ten times. The rearrangement joins TRBV7-6 to TRBJ2-7; 11 nucleotides agree with TRBD1. The trim removed 5 bases at V and 0 bases at J, leaving 12 bases unmatched. This CDR3 spans 18 amino acids. Germline CDR1 reads SGHVS; CDR2 reads FNYEAQ. In nucleotides, the CDR3 is TGTGCCAGCAGCCTCGGGACAGGGGGTCTTTTGGACTCCTACGAGCAGTACTTC. This translates into CASSLGTGGLLDSYEQYF.

V and J are TRBV5-1 and TRBJ2-1; 8 positions agree with TRBD1. Per the germline V gene, CDR1 is SGHRS and CDR2 is YFSETQ. Unmatched junction bases numbered 9, after V lost 4 bases and J lost 9 bases. The CDR3 is made up of 14 amino acids. The CDR3 here is CASSRTDRAGEQFF. The CDR3 DNA reads TGCGCCAGCAGCAGAACGGACAGGGCTGGTGAGCAGTTCTTC.

J is TRBJ2-3 and V is TRBV10-3; 8 bases are shared with TRBD1. Trimming took 2 bases from V and 4 from J; bases not matched to a gene: 2. Germline CDR1 and CDR2: ENHRY and SYGVKD. This CDR3 has 14 residues. The CDR3 region has the DNA TGTGCCATCAGTGAGGAGACAGGGGCAGATACGCAGTATTTT. The encoded protein is CAISEETGADTQYF.

This clonotype has just a few counts. The chain is built from TRBV24-1 and TRBJ2-3; 9 bases agree with TRBD2. The ends lost 3 bases at V and 0 bases at J; junction bases unmatched: 12. Germline V CDR1 and CDR2: KGHDR, SFDVKD. This CDR3 spans 19 amino acids. The CDR3 DNA is TGTGCCACCAGTGATCCCAGCGGGGGGTCGGGACGTAGCACAGATACGCAGTATTTT. Its protein product is CATSDPSGGSGRSTDTQYF.

The V gene is TRBV15, the J gene TRBJ2-3, with 8 positions matching TRBD2. The V gene end was trimmed by 3 bases and the J gene end by 6 bases; junction bases not matched to a gene: 11. Looked up from germline, CDR1 is LNHNV and CDR2 is YYDKDF (reference sequence). This CDR3 is 16 amino acids long. CDR3 protein: CATSRLAGGFGDTQYF. CDR3 bases: TGTGCCACCAGCAGGCTAGCGGGCGGGTTCGGGGATACGCAGTATTTT.

This clonotype was seen a few times. The chain employs TRBV9 and TRBJ2-1; D ambiguous. Germline loops: CDR1 SGDLS, CDR2 YYNGEE. The CDR3 sequence is 15 residues long. Trimming pared 3 bases from V and 3 bases from J, leaving 13 bases between. The CDR3 bases are TGTGCCAGCAGCGGGACCTCGGACCGCTACAATGAGCAGTTCTTC. Its protein product is CASSGTSDRYNEQFF.

The sample holds a few counts of this clonotype. The chain joins TRBV5-5 to TRBJ1-2, with TRBD1 identical over 8 bases. The CDR3 contains 15 residues. V trimming: 4 bases; J trimming: 1 base; junction bases outside the gene matches: 6. Germline CDR1 reads SGHKS; CDR2 reads YYEKEE (reference sequence). The CDR3 DNA is TGTGCCAGCAGCACTACAGGGGGTCTTAACTATGGCTACACCTTC. Translation: CASSTTGGLNYGYTF.

This clonotype was seen only a few times. The chain employs TRBV5-5 and TRBJ2-2; possible D gene TRBD2, 6 bases. CDR3 length: 14 residues. The V end lost 4 bases, the J end lost 7 bases, and 14 bases lay between the germline ends. CDR1 SGHKS and CDR2 YYEKEE come from the germline V gene (reference sequence). CDR3 DNA sequence: TGTGCCAGCAGCGTCATGGAGGGGTACGGGGAGCTGTTTTTT. It is translated as CASSVMEGYGELFF.

This clonotype was counted a few times. The rearrangement uses TRBV5-6 and TRBJ2-1; D gene unclear. The germline V gene has CDR1 SGHDT and CDR2 YYEEEE. This CDR3 region has 13 residues. Between the trimmed V and J ends, which lost 4 bases and 5 bases, there was a span of 10 bases. The CDR3 loop reads CASSPPQHNEQFF. The CDR3 nucleotides read TGTGCCAGCAGCCCGCCCCAGCACAATGAGCAGTTCTTC.